Listed below are T cell receptor beta chains from one sample, sequenced in a study of cytomegalovirus exposure and HLA in healthy donors. The assay was immunoSEQ multiplex PCR, and TCRdb's table has in-frame clones only and misses some. The sample includes 100,000 to 150,000 clones. Sequencing was performed on PBMCs. Receptors originate from a woman aged 40-49 years in good health and CMV-seropositive. Both conserved end residues are part of each CDR3.

V gene: TRBV5-1
J gene: TRBJ1-1
CDR3 protein: CASGSQGATEAFF

V gene: TRBV27
J gene: TRBJ1-2
CDR3 protein: CASSPGGAGTYGYTF

V gene: TRBV5-3
J gene: TRBJ2-7
CDR3 protein: CARSVFIAGGTSSSYEQYF

V gene: TRBV30
J gene: TRBJ2-5
CDR3 protein: CAWTPGTGVREQYF

V gene: TRBV18
J gene: TRBJ2-5
CDR3 protein: CASSPLDRGETQYF

V gene: TRBV5-1
J gene: TRBJ2-7
CDR3 protein: CASSLSWDSSYEQYF

V gene: TRBV16
J gene: TRBJ2-5
CDR3 protein: CASSQSRGETQYF

V gene: TRBV9
J gene: TRBJ2-7
CDR3 protein: CASSVTGGDRGRDEQYF

V gene: TRBV11-2
J gene: TRBJ2-2
CDR3 protein: CASSLNNETSGFTGELFF

V gene: TRBV15
J gene: TRBJ2-7
CDR3 protein: CATSTEREIKIYEQYF

V gene: TRBV10-1
J gene: TRBJ2-1
CDR3 protein: CASSERSGRKDEQFF

V gene: TRBV7-3
J gene: TRBJ2-3
CDR3 protein: CASSTGTYSTDTQYF

V gene: TRBV5-4
J gene: TRBJ2-7
CDR3 protein: CASSFRGVPGEQYF

V gene: TRBV5-1
J gene: TRBJ2-7
CDR3 protein: CASSFRLAGGQSYEQYF

V gene: TRBV6-6
J gene: TRBJ2-7
CDR3 protein: CASSPRFSSYEQYF